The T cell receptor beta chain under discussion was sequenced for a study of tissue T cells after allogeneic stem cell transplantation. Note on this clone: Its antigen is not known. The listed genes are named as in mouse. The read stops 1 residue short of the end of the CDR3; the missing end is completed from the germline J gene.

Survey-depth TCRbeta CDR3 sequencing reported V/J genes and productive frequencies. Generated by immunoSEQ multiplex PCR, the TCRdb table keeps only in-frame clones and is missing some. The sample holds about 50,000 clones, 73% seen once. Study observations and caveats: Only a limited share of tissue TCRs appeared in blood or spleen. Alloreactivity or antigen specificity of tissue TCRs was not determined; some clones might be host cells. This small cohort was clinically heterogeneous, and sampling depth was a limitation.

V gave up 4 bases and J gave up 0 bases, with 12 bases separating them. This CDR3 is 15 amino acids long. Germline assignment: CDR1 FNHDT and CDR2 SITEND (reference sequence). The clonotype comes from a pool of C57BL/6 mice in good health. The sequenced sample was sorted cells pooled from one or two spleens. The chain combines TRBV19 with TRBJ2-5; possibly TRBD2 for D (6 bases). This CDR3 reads CASSLWGFNQDTQYF. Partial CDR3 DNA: TGTGCCAGCAGTCTCTGGGGTTTTAACCAAGACACCCAGTAC.